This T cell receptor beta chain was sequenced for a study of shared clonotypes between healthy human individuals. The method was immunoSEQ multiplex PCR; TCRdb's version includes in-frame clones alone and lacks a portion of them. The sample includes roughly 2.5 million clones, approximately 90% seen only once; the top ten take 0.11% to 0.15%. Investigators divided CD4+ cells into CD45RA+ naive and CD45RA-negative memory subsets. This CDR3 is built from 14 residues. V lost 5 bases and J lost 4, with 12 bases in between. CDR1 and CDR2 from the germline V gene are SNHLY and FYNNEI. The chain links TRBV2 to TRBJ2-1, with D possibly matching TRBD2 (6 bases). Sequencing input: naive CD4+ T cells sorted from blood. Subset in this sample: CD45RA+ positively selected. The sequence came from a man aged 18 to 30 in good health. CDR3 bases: TGTGCCAGCAGTCCCGAGGAGGGGTACAATGAGCAGTTCTTC. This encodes CASSPEEGYNEQFF.